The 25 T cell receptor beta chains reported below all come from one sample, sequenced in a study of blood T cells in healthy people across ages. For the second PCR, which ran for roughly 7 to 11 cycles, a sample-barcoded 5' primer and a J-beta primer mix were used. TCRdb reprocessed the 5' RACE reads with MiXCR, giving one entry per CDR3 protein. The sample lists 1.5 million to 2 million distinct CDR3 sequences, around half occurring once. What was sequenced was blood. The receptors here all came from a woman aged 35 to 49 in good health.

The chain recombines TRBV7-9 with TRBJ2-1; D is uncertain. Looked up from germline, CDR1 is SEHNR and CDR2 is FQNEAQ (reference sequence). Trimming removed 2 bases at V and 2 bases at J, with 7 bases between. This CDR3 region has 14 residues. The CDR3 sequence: CASSLKETYNEQFF. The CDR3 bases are TGTGCCAGCAGCTTAAAGGAGACCTACAATGAGCAGTTCTTC. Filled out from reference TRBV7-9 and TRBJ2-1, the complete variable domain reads DTGVSQNPRHKITKRGQNVTFRCDPISEHNRLYWYRQTLGQGPEFLTYFQNEAQLEKSRLLSDRFSAERPKGSFSTLEIQRTEQGDSAMYLCASSLKETYNEQFFGPGTRLTVL.

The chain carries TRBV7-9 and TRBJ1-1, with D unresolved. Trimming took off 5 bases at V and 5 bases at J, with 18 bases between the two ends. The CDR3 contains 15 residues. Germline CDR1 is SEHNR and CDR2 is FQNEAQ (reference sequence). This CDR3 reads CASSVESSGATEAFF. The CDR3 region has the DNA TGTGCCAGCAGCGTAGAGTCCTCGGGAGCTACTGAAGCTTTCTTT.

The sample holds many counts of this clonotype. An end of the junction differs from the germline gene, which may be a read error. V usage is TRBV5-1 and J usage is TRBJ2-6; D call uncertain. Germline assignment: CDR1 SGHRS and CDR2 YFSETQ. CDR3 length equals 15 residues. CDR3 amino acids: CASSLLSSGANVLTF. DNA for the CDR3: TGTGCCAGCAGCTTACTGAGCTCTGGGGCCAACGTCCTGACTTTC. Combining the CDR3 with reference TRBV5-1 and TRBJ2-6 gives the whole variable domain KAGVTQTPRYLIKTRGQQVTLSCSPISGHRSVSWYQQTPGQGLQFLFEYFSETQRNKGNFPGRFSGRQFSNSRSEMNVSTLELGDSALYLCASSLLSSGANVLTFGAGSRLTVL.

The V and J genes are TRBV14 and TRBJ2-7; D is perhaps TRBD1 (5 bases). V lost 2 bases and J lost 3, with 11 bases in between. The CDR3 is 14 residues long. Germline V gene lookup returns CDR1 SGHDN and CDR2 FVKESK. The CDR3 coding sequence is TGTGCCAGCAGCCAACCAGGGCTACTCTACGAGCAGTACTTC. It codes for CASSQPGLLYEQYF.

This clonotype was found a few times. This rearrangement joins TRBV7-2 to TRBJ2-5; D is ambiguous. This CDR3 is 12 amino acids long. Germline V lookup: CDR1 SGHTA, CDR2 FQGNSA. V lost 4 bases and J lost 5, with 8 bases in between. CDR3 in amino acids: CASSSFYETQYF. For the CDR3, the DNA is TGTGCCAGCAGCTCCTTCTATGAGACCCAGTACTTC.

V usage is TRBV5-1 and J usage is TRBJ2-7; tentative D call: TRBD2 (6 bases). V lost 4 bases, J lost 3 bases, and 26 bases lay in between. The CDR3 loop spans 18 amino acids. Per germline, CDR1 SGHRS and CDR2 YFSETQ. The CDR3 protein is CASSPGVGLVGENYEQYF. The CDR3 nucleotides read TGCGCCAGCAGCCCGGGGGTGGGGCTAGTGGGGGAAAACTACGAGCAGTACTTC.

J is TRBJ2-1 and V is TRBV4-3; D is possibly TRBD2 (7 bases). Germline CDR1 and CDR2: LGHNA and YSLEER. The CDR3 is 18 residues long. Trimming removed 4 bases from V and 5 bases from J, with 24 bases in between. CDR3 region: CASSPGDWGGEYDNEQFF. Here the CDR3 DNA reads TGCGCCAGCAGCCCAGGGGACTGGGGGGGGGAATACGACAATGAGCAGTTCTTC.

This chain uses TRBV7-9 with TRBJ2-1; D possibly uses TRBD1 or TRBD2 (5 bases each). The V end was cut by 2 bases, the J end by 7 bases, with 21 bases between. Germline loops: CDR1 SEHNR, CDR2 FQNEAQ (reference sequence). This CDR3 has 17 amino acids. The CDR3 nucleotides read TGTGCCAGCAGCTTATCGTTCCAGGGAGATAGTAAAAATGAGCAGTTCTTC. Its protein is CASSLSFQGDSKNEQFF.

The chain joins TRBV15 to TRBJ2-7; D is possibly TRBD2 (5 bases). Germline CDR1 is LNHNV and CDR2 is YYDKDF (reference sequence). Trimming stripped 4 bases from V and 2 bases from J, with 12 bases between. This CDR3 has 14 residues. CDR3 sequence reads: CATSKPGGTYEQYF. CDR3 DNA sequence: TGTGCCACCAGCAAGCCCGGAGGAACCTACGAGCAGTACTTC.

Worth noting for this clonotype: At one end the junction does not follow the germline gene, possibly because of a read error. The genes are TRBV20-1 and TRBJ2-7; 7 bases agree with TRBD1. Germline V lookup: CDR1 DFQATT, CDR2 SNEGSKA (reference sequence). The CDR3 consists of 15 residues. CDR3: CNARERTGSSYEQYF. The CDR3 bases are TGCAATGCTAGAGAACGGACAGGAAGCTCCTACGAGCAGTACTTC.

Here the CDR3 DNA reads TGTGCCAGCAGTGCCCTAGCCCAAAATGAGCAGTTCTTC. Its translation is CASSALAQNEQFF. The chain combines TRBV6-2 or TRBV6-3 with TRBJ2-1; TRBD2 might be the D (5 bases). With 5 bases removed from V and 7 bases from J, the gap between germline ends came to 12 bases. The CDR3 covers 13 residues. Germline V gene sequence: CDR1 MNHEY, CDR2 SVGEGT.

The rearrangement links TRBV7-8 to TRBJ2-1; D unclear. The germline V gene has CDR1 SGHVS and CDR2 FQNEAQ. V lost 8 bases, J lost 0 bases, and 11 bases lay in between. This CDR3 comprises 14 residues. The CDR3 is CASQTLGSYNEQFF. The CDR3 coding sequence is TGTGCCAGCCAGACGTTGGGCTCCTACAATGAGCAGTTCTTC.

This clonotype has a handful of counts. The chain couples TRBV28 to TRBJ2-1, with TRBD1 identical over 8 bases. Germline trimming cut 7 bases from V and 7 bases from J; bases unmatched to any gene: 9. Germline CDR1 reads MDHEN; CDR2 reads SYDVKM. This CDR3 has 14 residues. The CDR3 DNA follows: TGTGCCAGCAAACTCCGGGACAGGTTTAATGAGCAGTTCTTC. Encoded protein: CASKLRDRFNEQFF.

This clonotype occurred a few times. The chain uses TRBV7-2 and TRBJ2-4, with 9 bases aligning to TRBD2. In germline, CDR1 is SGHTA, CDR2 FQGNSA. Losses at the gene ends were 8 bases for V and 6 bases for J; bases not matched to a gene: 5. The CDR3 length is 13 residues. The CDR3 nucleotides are TGTGCCAGCGGAAATAGCGGGGGAAACATTCAGTACTTC. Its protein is CASGNSGGNIQYF.

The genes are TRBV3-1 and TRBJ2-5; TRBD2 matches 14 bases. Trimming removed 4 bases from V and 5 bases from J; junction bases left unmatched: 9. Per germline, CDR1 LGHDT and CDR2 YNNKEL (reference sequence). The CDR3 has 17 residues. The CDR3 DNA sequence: TGTGCCAGCAGCCTCGGACTAGCGGGGGGATCGGATGAGACCCAGTACTTC. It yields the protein CASSLGLAGGSDETQYF.

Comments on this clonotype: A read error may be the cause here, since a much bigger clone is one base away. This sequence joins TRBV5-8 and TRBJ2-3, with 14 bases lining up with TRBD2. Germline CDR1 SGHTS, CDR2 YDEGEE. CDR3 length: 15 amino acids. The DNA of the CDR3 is TGTGCCAACAGCTGGACTAGCGGGGGGTTAGATACGCAGTATTTT. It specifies CANSWTSGGLDTQYF.

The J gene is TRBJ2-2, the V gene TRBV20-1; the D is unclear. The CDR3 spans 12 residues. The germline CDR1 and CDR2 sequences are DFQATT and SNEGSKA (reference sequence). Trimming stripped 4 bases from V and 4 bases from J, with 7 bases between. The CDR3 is CSANIPTGELFF. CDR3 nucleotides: TGCAGTGCTAACATACCCACCGGGGAGCTGTTTTTT.

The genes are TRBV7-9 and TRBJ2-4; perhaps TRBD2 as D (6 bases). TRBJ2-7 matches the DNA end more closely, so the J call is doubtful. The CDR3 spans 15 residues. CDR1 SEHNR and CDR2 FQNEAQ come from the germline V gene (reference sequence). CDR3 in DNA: TGTGCCAGCAGCTATCCGGGGGACGGAGCCTACGAGCAGTACTTC. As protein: CASSYPGDGAYEQYF.

The CDR3 bases are TGTGCCAGCAGCGTTGATACAGGGGTTCCTAGGGAGCAGTACTTC. Its protein product is CASSVDTGVPREQYF. This sequence joins TRBV9 and TRBJ2-4, with 7 bases lining up with TRBD1. The germline CDR1 and CDR2 sequences are SGDLS and YYNGEE. CDR3 length: 15 amino acids. J was trimmed by 13 bases and V by 2 bases; bases with no gene match: 15.

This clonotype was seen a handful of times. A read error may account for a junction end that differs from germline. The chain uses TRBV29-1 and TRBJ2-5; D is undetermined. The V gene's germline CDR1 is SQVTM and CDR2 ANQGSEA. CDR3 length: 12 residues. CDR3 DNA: TGCAGCGTTCAAGACGGGCAAAAGACCCAGTACTTC. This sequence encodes CSVQDGQKTQYF.

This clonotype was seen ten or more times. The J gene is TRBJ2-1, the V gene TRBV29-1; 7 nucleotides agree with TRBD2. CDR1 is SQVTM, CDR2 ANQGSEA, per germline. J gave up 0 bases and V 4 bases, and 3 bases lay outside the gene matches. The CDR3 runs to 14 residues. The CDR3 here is CSVATSASYNEQFF. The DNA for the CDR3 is TGCAGCGTTGCTACTAGCGCCTCCTACAATGAGCAGTTCTTC.

The CDR3 bases are TGTGCCAGCAGCCCACCCTCGGTAGGGCAGCCCCAGCATTTT. Residues: CASSPPSVGQPQHF. V usage is TRBV28 and J usage is TRBJ1-5; D unresolved. V lost 6 bases and J lost 7, with 16 bases in between. CDR1 MDHEN and CDR2 SYDVKM come from the germline V gene. This CDR3 has 14 amino acids.

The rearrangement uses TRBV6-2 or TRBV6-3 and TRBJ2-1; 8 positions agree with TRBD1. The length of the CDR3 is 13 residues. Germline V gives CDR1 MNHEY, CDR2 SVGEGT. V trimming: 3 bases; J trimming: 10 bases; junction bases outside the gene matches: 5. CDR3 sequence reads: CASSYSNRGEQFF. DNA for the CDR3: TGTGCCAGCAGTTATTCCAACAGGGGGGAGCAGTTCTTC.

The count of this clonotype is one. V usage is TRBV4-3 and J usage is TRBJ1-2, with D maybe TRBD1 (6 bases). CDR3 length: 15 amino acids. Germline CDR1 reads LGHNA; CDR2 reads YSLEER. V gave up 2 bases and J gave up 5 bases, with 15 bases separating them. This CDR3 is CASSQTRWGAYGYTF. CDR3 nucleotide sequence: TGCGCCAGCAGCCAAACCAGGTGGGGGGCTTATGGCTACACCTTC.

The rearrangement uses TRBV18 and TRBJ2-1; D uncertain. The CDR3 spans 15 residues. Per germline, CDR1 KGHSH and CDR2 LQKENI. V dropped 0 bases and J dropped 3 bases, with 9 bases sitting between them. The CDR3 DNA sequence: TGTGCCAGCTCACCACCAGGTTTGGTCTACAATGAGCAGTTCTTC. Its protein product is CASSPPGLVYNEQFF.